The 26 T cell receptor beta chains listed next were all sequenced from one sample in a study of blood T cell repertoires in COVID-19. Measured with immunoSEQ multiplex PCR; TCRdb has only the in-frame clones, and not every one. The repertoire consists of about 65,000 clones, with about 92% occurring once and the leading ten covering roughly 1.3%. Sequences were obtained from peripheral blood. The receptors were sampled from a man aged 55 to 70 with acute or convalescent COVID-19.

The chain links TRBV19 to TRBJ1-6; D call uncertain. The CDR3 covers 15 residues. The V end was cut by 5 bases, the J end by 0 bases, with 8 bases between. CDR1 is LNHDA, CDR2 SQIVND, per germline (reference sequence). Here the CDR3 reads CASSRTSSYNSPLHF. The CDR3 nucleotides are TGTGCCAGTAGTCGAACAAGCTCCTATAATTCACCCCTCCACTTT.

The rearrangement links TRBV24-1 to TRBJ2-1; TRBD2 aligns across 12 bases. The CDR3 is 16 amino acids. Germline trimming cut 3 bases from V and 4 bases from J; bases unmatched to any gene: 3. Germline V lookup: CDR1 KGHDR, CDR2 SFDVKD. For the CDR3, the DNA is TGTGCCACCAGTGATCCTGGACTAGCGGGGTACAATGAGCAGTTCTTC. Encoded protein: CATSDPGLAGYNEQFF.

V is TRBV2 and J is TRBJ2-7, with a weak D call TRBD1 (6 bases). This CDR3 is built from 14 residues. Trimming shortened V by 4 bases and J by 1 base, and 11 bases separated the two germline ends. CDR1 SNHLY and CDR2 FYNNEI come from the germline V gene. In nucleotides, the CDR3 is TGTGCCAGCAGTGGATGGGACAAGTCCTACGAGCAGTACTTC. It translates to CASSGWDKSYEQYF.

The chain is built from TRBV6-6 and TRBJ2-3; D is possibly TRBD1 (6 bases). The V and J ends lost 6 bases and 14 bases respectively, with 24 bases between them. Germline loops: CDR1 MNHNY, CDR2 SVGAGI (reference sequence). The CDR3 consists of 14 residues. In nucleotides, the CDR3 is TGTGCCAGCAGCATCATGCCCGACGTAACCAGGGGGTATTTT. This codes for CASSIMPDVTRGYF.

V usage is TRBV29-1 and J usage is TRBJ1-1, with D perhaps TRBD1 (5 bases). V was trimmed by 3 bases and J by 1 base, leaving 9 bases between them. Germline V lookup: CDR1 SQVTM, CDR2 ANQGSEA. The CDR3 is made up of 13 amino acids. In nucleotides, the CDR3 is TGCAGCGTTGAGTGGGGGGGGAACACTGAAGCTTTCTTT. Translated: CSVEWGGNTEAFF.

This sequence joins TRBV9 and TRBJ2-7; D is uncertain. The CDR3 is 14 residues long. From germline, CDR1 is SGDLS and CDR2 YYNGEE. Trimming shortened V by 4 bases and J by 5 bases, and 16 bases separated the two germline ends. The CDR3 coding sequence is TGTGCCAGCAGCCCCCAGGCGTATTTGGACGAGCAGTACTTC. Translation gives CASSPQAYLDEQYF. The complete variable domain, with remaining parts taken from reference TRBV9 and TRBJ2-7, reads DSGVTQTPKHLITATGQRVTLRCSPRSGDLSVYWYQQSLDQGLQFLIQYYNGEERAKGNILERFSAQQFPDLHSELNLSSLELGDSALYFCASSPQAYLDEQYFGPGTRLTVT.

The chain links TRBV13 to TRBJ1-1; 7 nucleotides align to TRBD1. There are 12 residues in the CDR3. Germline V gene data show CDR1 as PRHDT and CDR2 as FYEKMQ (reference sequence). J was trimmed by 7 bases and V by 7 bases; bases with no gene match: 6. CDR3 region: CASTLRTGEAFF. The CDR3 DNA is TGTGCCAGCACCCTTCGGACAGGTGAAGCTTTCTTT.

The chain combines TRBV5-6 with TRBJ1-5; 12 positions agree with TRBD1. CDR1 and CDR2 from the germline V gene are SGHDT and YYEEEE. The CDR3 contains 17 residues. The V gene end was trimmed by 4 bases and the J gene end by 1 base; junction bases not matched to a gene: 6. CDR3 residues: CASSVGTGGNSNQPQHF. The CDR3 DNA follows: TGTGCCAGCAGCGTTGGGACAGGGGGCAACAGCAATCAGCCCCAGCATTTT.

For the CDR3, the DNA is TGCGCCAGCAGCTTGAGGACTAGCGGGGGAGATACGCAGTATTTT. Translated: CASSLRTSGGDTQYF. The genes are TRBV5-1 and TRBJ2-3; 13 bases fit TRBD2. Germline V gives CDR1 SGHRS, CDR2 YFSETQ. The CDR3 contains 15 residues. With 1 base clipped from V and 5 bases from J, the junction kept 1 base outside the gene matches.

The V call is TRBV7-8, the J call TRBJ1-3, with no clear D. V lost 5 bases and J 1 base, leaving 12 bases between the germline ends. The germline gives CDR1 SGHVS, CDR2 FQNEAQ. The length of the CDR3 is 15 residues. CDR3: CASSPGLGSGNTIYF. CDR3 DNA: TGTGCCAGCAGCCCCGGACTCGGGTCTGGAAACACCATATATTTT.

This rearrangement joins TRBV19 to TRBJ1-4, with 9 bases that match TRBD1. The length of the CDR3 is 16 residues. V lost 4 bases and J lost 2; bases outside the gene matches: 5. Germline V gene lookup returns CDR1 LNHDA and CDR2 SQIVND (reference sequence). The CDR3 sequence is CASSTQGAPTNEKLFF. Written as DNA, the CDR3 is TGTGCCAGTAGTACACAGGGGGCGCCGACTAATGAAAAACTGTTTTTT.

This clone was seen just once. This sequence joins TRBV5-6 and TRBJ1-5; 8 bases are shared with TRBD1. The CDR3 runs to 17 residues. The V gene's germline CDR1 is SGHDT and CDR2 YYEEEE. The V and J ends lost 1 base and 2 bases, in that order; junction bases with no gene match: 8. The CDR3 region has the DNA TGTGCCAGCAGCTTGCGTTCGACAGGGGATCGCAATCAGCCCCAGCATTTT. This translates into CASSLRSTGDRNQPQHF.

V usage is TRBV10-2 and J usage is TRBJ1-4, with D hard to call. The ends were cut back, 7 bases at V and 3 bases at J, with 9 bases in the middle. The length of the CDR3 is 13 residues. CDR1 is WSHSY and CDR2 is SAAADI in the germline V gene. The CDR3, as DNA: TGCGCCAGCAAGTTAGGAGCTAATGAAAAACTGTTTTTT. Translation gives CASKLGANEKLFF.

There are a few counts of this clone. The genes are TRBV9 and TRBJ1-2, with TRBD1 as a possible D gene (5 bases). Germline-derived CDR1 and CDR2 are SGDLS and YYNGEE. The CDR3 is 15 amino acids. V was cut by 0 bases and J by 8 bases, with 17 bases left in between. The CDR3 region is CASSVGLRGGQGYTF. In DNA form, the CDR3 reads TGTGCCAGCAGCGTAGGTTTAAGGGGAGGGCAAGGCTACACCTTC.

This chain links TRBV5-1 with TRBJ2-5, with TRBD2 identical over 8 bases. Germline CDR1 reads SGHRS; CDR2 reads YFSETQ. The CDR3 runs 18 residues. V lost 0 bases to trimming and J lost 4 bases; unmatched junction nucleotides: 14. This CDR3 is CASSLDPGMSGGRETQYF. The CDR3 nucleotides read TGCGCCAGCAGCTTGGATCCAGGTATGAGCGGGGGAAGAGAGACCCAGTACTTC.

This clone has a single count. The genes are TRBV19 and TRBJ1-6; D not certain. The V end was cut by 8 bases, the J end by 8 bases, with 13 bases between. CDR3 length: 13 residues. Germline assignment: CDR1 LNHDA and CDR2 SQIVND (reference sequence). CDR3 DNA: TGTGCCAGTCGAGGCCAGAGTTATTCACCCCTCCACTTT. Its translation is CASRGQSYSPLHF.

This chain joins TRBV12-5 and TRBJ2-7; a possible D gene is TRBD1 (5 bases). The CDR3 length is 16 residues. The V end lost 1 base, the J end lost 2 bases, and 15 bases lay between the germline ends. Germline CDR1 LGHNT, CDR2 FRNRAP. In nucleotides, the CDR3 is TGTGCTAGTGGTTTGGGTCTGGAACAGGCGACCTACGAGCAGTACTTC. Translation gives CASGLGLEQATYEQYF.

The chain employs TRBV3-1 (or the pseudogene TRBV3-2) and TRBJ1-2; D is uncertain. Germline loops: CDR1 LGHDT, CDR2 YNNKEL (reference sequence). V lost 4 bases and J lost 10, with 16 bases in between. The CDR3 length is 13 residues. Written as DNA, the CDR3 is TGTGCCAGCAGCCTACTAGGAGACCCGGCCTACACCTTC. Translation: CASSLLGDPAYTF.

With regard to this clone: The same CDR3 also results from other DNA sequences found in this sample. The chain couples TRBV27 to TRBJ2-7; 8 bases are a match to TRBD1. V was clipped by 5 bases and J by 4 bases; unmatched bases: 4. The germline V gene has CDR1 MNHEY and CDR2 SMNVEV (reference sequence). The CDR3 is made up of 13 amino acids. The CDR3 nucleotides are TGTGCCAGCAGTCCCAGGACAGGGTACGAGCAGTACTTC. Translation: CASSPRTGYEQYF.

The chain is built from TRBV5-6 and TRBJ1-5; D is unresolved. The V gene's germline CDR1 is SGHDT and CDR2 YYEEEE. V dropped 0 bases and J dropped 5 bases, with 6 bases sitting between them. The CDR3 is 13 residues long. The CDR3 is CASSLGRYQPQHF. CDR3 nucleotide sequence: TGTGCCAGCAGCTTGGGCAGGTATCAGCCCCAGCATTTT.

CDR3 in amino acids: CASSILTVNYGYTF. The CDR3 coding sequence is TGTGCCAGCAGTATTCTGACAGTTAACTATGGCTACACCTTC. The rearrangement uses TRBV2 and TRBJ1-2; possibly TRBD1 for D (5 bases). This CDR3 has 14 amino acids. Germline CDR1 SNHLY, CDR2 FYNNEI. Trimming pared 5 bases from V and 1 base from J, leaving 11 bases between.

The chain links TRBV7-9 to TRBJ1-3, with 8 bases identical to TRBD1. The CDR3 sequence is 17 residues long. Germline V gene data show CDR1 as SEHNR and CDR2 as FQNEAQ (reference sequence). The V gene end was trimmed by 5 bases and the J gene end by 3 bases; junction bases not matched to a gene: 12. The CDR3 nucleotides are TGTGCCAGCAGCCCCCGGACAGGGAGGTTTGGTGGAAACACCATATATTTT. It translates to CASSPRTGRFGGNTIYF.

The chain combines TRBV12-5 with TRBJ1-3; maybe TRBD1 (6 bases). V was trimmed by 4 bases and J by 4 bases, leaving 11 bases between them. CDR1 and CDR2 (germline): LGHNT, FRNRAP. The CDR3 has 14 residues. CDR3 in amino acids: CASGWGGPGNTIYF. CDR3 nucleotides: TGTGCTAGTGGTTGGGGGGGGCCAGGAAACACCATATATTTT.

The chain is built from TRBV2 and TRBJ1-2; D ambiguous. Trimming cost V 9 bases and J 0 bases, with 14 bases left between them. Per the germline V gene, CDR1 is SNHLY and CDR2 is FYNNEI. The CDR3 runs to 14 residues. CDR3 residues: CARSTTTPNYGYTF. CDR3 DNA: TGTGCCAGAAGCACTACAACCCCTAACTATGGCTACACCTTC. The variable domain in full, completed from reference TRBV2 and TRBJ1-2, reads EPEVTQTPSHQVTQMGQEVILRCVPISNHLYFYWYRQILGQKVEFLVSFYNNEISEKSEIFDDQFSVERPDGSNFTLKIRSTKLEDSAMYFCARSTTTPNYGYTFGSGTRLTVV.

V gene TRBV6-6 combines with J gene TRBJ1-5, with D possibly being TRBD1 (6 bases). The CDR3 runs 15 residues. V shed 2 bases and J shed 3 bases, with 11 bases lying between them. The germline gives CDR1 MNHNY, CDR2 SVGAGI (reference sequence). The CDR3 region has the DNA TGTGCCAGCAGTTACGGGAGGGGGAACAATCAGCCCCAGCATTTT. Residues: CASSYGRGNNQPQHF.

The sample holds a few counts of this clone. The rearrangement links TRBV5-8 to TRBJ1-2; 7 nucleotides line up with TRBD1. Germline loops: CDR1 SGHTS, CDR2 YDEGEE. V shed 2 bases and J 9 bases; nucleotides not matched to a gene: 7. The CDR3 totals 13 residues. CDR3 nucleotides: TGTGCCAGCAGCTTAGTCCGGGGACAGAGCTACACCTTC. Translation gives CASSLVRGQSYTF. Filled out from reference TRBV5-8 and TRBJ1-2, the complete variable domain reads EAGVTQSPTHLIKTRGQQATLRCSPISGHTSVYWYQQALGLGLQFLLWYDEGEERNRGNFPPRFSGRQFPNYSSELNVNALELEDSALYLCASSLVRGQSYTFGSGTRLTVV.